One and the same sample provided the 20 T cell receptor beta chains below, sequenced in a study of shared clonotypes between healthy human individuals. Repertoires were generated with immunoSEQ multiplex PCR, while TCRdb's copy carries only in-frame clones and drops some. The table includes roughly 550,000 clones, just under 97% detected once. CD8 cells classed as naive were CD45RO-negative and positively selected for CCR7, excluding terminally differentiated effector memory CD45RA+ cells. Material: naive CD8+ T cells sorted from blood. These TCRs come from a woman in her thirties in good health.

This chain uses TRBV9 with TRBJ2-1; 12 nucleotides agree with TRBD2. The length of the CDR3 is 16 residues. Germline V gene data show CDR1 as SGDLS and CDR2 as YYNGEE. Trimming took 0 bases from V and 6 from J; bases not matched to a gene: 4. The CDR3 region is CASSVVLLAGGNEQFF. DNA for the CDR3: TGTGCCAGCAGCGTAGTATTACTAGCGGGAGGCAATGAGCAGTTCTTC.

The V gene is TRBV5-1, the J gene TRBJ2-1; TRBD2 agrees at 14 bases. CDR1 and CDR2 from the germline V gene are SGHRS and YFSETQ. The CDR3 has 17 residues. The J segment lost 2 bases and the V segment lost 3 bases, leaving 4 bases of the junction unmatched. Here the CDR3 reads CASSWTSGRSPYNEQFF. The CDR3 nucleotides read TGCGCCAGCAGCTGGACTAGCGGGAGGTCCCCCTACAATGAGCAGTTCTTC.

V usage is TRBV27 and J usage is TRBJ1-1, with D perhaps matching TRBD1 (5 bases). The length of the CDR3 is 14 residues. Germline lookup yields CDR1 MNHEY and CDR2 SMNVEV (reference sequence). V gave up 6 bases and J gave up 1 base, with 12 bases separating them. Here the CDR3 DNA reads TGTGCCAGCAGGAGACAGCTCTCGAACACTGAAGCTTTCTTT. Amino acids: CASRRQLSNTEAFF.

The V call is TRBV28, the J call TRBJ2-5; D may be TRBD1 or TRBD2 (5 bases each). The end of the DNA fits TRBJ2-7 better, so the J call may be wrong. In germline, CDR1 is MDHEN, CDR2 SYDVKM. The length of the CDR3 is 15 residues. The CDR3 spells CASSLRGAAHYEQYF. The CDR3 DNA reads TGTGCCAGCAGTTTAAGGGGAGCGGCACACTACGAGCAGTACTTC.

V usage is TRBV6-1 and J usage is TRBJ2-2; D call uncertain. Trimming took off 2 bases at V and 0 bases at J, with 7 bases between the two ends. The CDR3 spans 15 residues. Germline CDR1 and CDR2: MNHNS and SASEGT. The CDR3 sequence is CASSEYTSNTGELFF. The CDR3 nucleotides read TGTGCCAGCAGTGAATACACCTCGAACACCGGGGAGCTGTTTTTT.

The J gene is TRBJ2-5, the V gene TRBV27; TRBD2 might be the D (6 bases). Looked up from germline, CDR1 is MNHEY and CDR2 is SMNVEV (reference sequence). V lost 3 bases and J 0 bases, leaving 11 bases between the germline ends. This CDR3 has 15 amino acids. The chain's CDR3 is CASSFWAGNQETQYF. The CDR3 nucleotides read TGTGCCAGCAGTTTTTGGGCGGGGAACCAAGAGACCCAGTACTTC.

The chain is built from TRBV13 and TRBJ2-5, with D uncertain. Trimming left V 1 base short and J 5 bases short, with 20 bases between. Germline CDR1 is PRHDT and CDR2 is FYEKMQ (reference sequence). This CDR3 contains 17 residues. The CDR3 coding sequence is TGTGCCAGCAGCTTAGTCCTCCAGAGTTACGAGCAGGAGACCCAGTACTTC. Protein product: CASSLVLQSYEQETQYF.

The V call is TRBV13, the J call TRBJ2-1, with 10 bases that match TRBD2. The germline gives CDR1 PRHDT, CDR2 FYEKMQ (reference sequence). The trim removed 4 bases at V and 7 bases at J, leaving 4 bases unmatched. The CDR3 loop spans 14 amino acids. The DNA of the CDR3 is TGTGCCAGCAGCTCGGGACTAGCGTCGAATGAGCAGTTCTTC. Its protein product is CASSSGLASNEQFF.

The chain recombines TRBV6-8 with TRBJ2-7; D is tentatively TRBD1 or TRBD2 (6 bases each). Germline V gene sequence: CDR1 MNHGY, CDR2 SAAAGT. V was clipped by 5 bases and J by 6 bases, with 17 bases between them. The CDR3 is made up of 14 amino acids. In DNA form, the CDR3 reads TGTGCCAGCAGTATTGGGGGGCAGTGTACCGAGCAGTACTTC. It yields the protein CASSIGGQCTEQYF.

The rearrangement uses TRBV6-5 and TRBJ1-1; possibly TRBD1 for D (6 bases). The V gene's germline CDR1 is MNHEY and CDR2 SVGAGI. V was shortened by 0 bases and J by 6 bases, with 11 bases between the two germline ends. There are 14 residues in the CDR3. CDR3 loop: CASSYSGGLAEAFF. The CDR3 nucleotides are TGTGCCAGCAGTTACTCGGGGGGGCTCGCTGAAGCTTTCTTT.

This chain joins TRBV15 and TRBJ2-7; 8 nucleotides agree with TRBD1. This CDR3 is built from 14 residues. Trimming cost V 1 base and J 7 bases; bases outside gene matches: 6. Looked up from germline, CDR1 is LNHNV and CDR2 is YYDKDF (reference sequence). The CDR3 bases are TGTGCCACCAGCAGAGTAACTGGGGACAGGGAGCAGTACTTC. Translated, it gives CATSRVTGDREQYF.

The J gene is TRBJ2-7, the V gene TRBV27; 11 nucleotides match TRBD2. The CDR3 extends over 16 amino acids. V lost 4 bases to trimming and J lost 5 bases; unmatched junction nucleotides: 10. The germline CDR1 and CDR2 sequences are MNHEY and SMNVEV (reference sequence). In nucleotides, the CDR3 is TGTGCCAGCAGTTCCCTCCTAGCGGGAGGCCCCGACGAGCAGTACTTC. Amino acid sequence: CASSSLLAGGPDEQYF.

Points on this clone: This sample includes further DNA sequences coding for the same CDR3. V and J are TRBV9 and TRBJ2-4; 8 bases fit TRBD2. Germline V CDR1 and CDR2: SGDLS, YYNGEE. The trim removed 2 bases at V and 11 bases at J, leaving 9 bases unmatched. The CDR3 runs 14 residues. CDR3 sequence reads: CASSVSTGGGLQYF. CDR3 DNA sequence: TGTGCCAGCAGCGTTAGTACGGGGGGGGGTCTTCAGTACTTC.

The V call is TRBV27, the J call TRBJ1-4; D uncertain. This CDR3 has 14 amino acids. Trimming left V 2 bases short and J 10 bases short, with 14 bases between. The germline V gene encodes CDR1 MNHEY and CDR2 SMNVEV (reference sequence). Written as DNA, the CDR3 is TGTGCCAGCAGTTTAGTTGGTGCGAGCGGAAAACTGTTTTTT. Translating it yields CASSLVGASGKLFF.

The J gene is TRBJ2-1, the V gene TRBV4-1; 10 bases agree with TRBD2. Germline CDR1 is MGHRA and CDR2 is YSYEKL. Germline trimming cut 3 bases from V and 4 bases from J; bases unmatched to any gene: 9. This CDR3 has 17 amino acids. The CDR3 spells CASSQSSGRGGYNEQFF. Here the CDR3 DNA reads TGCGCCAGCAGCCAGTCTAGCGGGAGAGGGGGGTACAATGAGCAGTTCTTC.

The J gene is TRBJ2-7, the V gene TRBV5-4; 13 bases line up with TRBD2. The CDR3 contains 14 residues. V shed 4 bases, J shed 4 bases, and the junction held 2 bases outside the gene matches. The germline gives CDR1 SGHNT, CDR2 YYREEE (reference sequence). The chain's CDR3 is CASSTGLAGYEQYF. CDR3 coding DNA: TGTGCCAGCAGCACGGGACTAGCGGGGTACGAGCAGTACTTC. Based on the CDR3 plus reference TRBV5-4 and TRBJ2-7, the full variable domain is ETGVTQSPTHLIKTRGQQVTLRCSSQSGHNTVSWYQQALGQGPQFIFQYYREEENGRGNFPPRFSGLQFPNYSSELNVNALELDDSALYLCASSTGLAGYEQYFGPGTRLTVT.

This clone has only one observation. The genes are TRBV28 and TRBJ1-3; possible D gene TRBD1, 6 bases. V gave up 5 bases and J gave up 0 bases, with 14 bases separating them. The CDR3 runs to 16 residues. Germline CDR1 is MDHEN and CDR2 is SYDVKM. Here the CDR3 DNA reads TGTGCCAGCAGTACCCGACAGGAGCGCTCTGGAAACACCATATATTTT. Residues: CASSTRQERSGNTIYF. The full variable domain, rest sourced from reference TRBV28 and TRBJ1-3, is DVKVTQSSRYLVKRTGEKVFLECVQDMDHENMFWYRQDPGLGLRLIYFSYDVKMKEKGDIPEGYSVSREKKERFSLILESASTNQTSMYLCASSTRQERSGNTIYFGEGSWLTVV.

The chain employs TRBV5-3 and TRBJ2-3, with 10 positions matching TRBD2. TRBV5-3 is flagged as an ORF with uncertain function. The CDR3 covers 16 residues. Trimming at V came to 4 bases and at J to 3 bases, leaving 8 bases not matched to a gene. The chain's CDR3 is CARSPGMGLATDTQYF. The CDR3 DNA reads as TGTGCCAGAAGCCCTGGAATGGGACTAGCGACAGATACGCAGTATTTT.

The rearrangement links TRBV27 to TRBJ2-1; D may match TRBD1 or TRBD2 (5 bases each). Germline CDR1 is MNHEY and CDR2 is SMNVEV (reference sequence). The CDR3 is 15 residues long. V lost 8 bases and J 0 bases, leaving 14 bases between the germline ends. In DNA form, the CDR3 reads TGTGCCAGCGCAAGAGTGGGGGACTCCTACAATGAGCAGTTCTTC. This translates into CASARVGDSYNEQFF.

The chain employs TRBV29-1 and TRBJ2-7, with D perhaps TRBD1 (6 bases). Trimming left V 4 bases short and J 4 bases short, with 14 bases between. In germline, CDR1 is SQVTM, CDR2 ANQGSEA. The CDR3 totals 13 residues. The CDR3 DNA is TGCAGCGTTGCTGGACAGAGCCTGTACGAGCAGTACTTC. It translates to CSVAGQSLYEQYF.